This entry concerns a single T cell receptor beta chain. The record originates from a study of neoadjuvant anti-PD-1 for oral cavity cancer. Study as a whole: Around day 43, patients without progression received a fourth nivolumab dose before surgery.

Blood libraries mostly used approximately 450 ng genomic DNA, six replicates each. The protocol was immunoSEQ multiplex PCR, while the TCRdb copy is restricted to in-frame clones and leaves out a portion. The data show over 15,000 clones, with around 72% seen just once and 2% to 3% held by the top ten. Blood cells were analyzed directly, without culture or expansion. This receptor was taken from a person aged 35-79 years with oral cavity squamous cell carcinoma. The sequences come from PBMCs, collected before nivolumab (anti-PD-1) treatment.

CDR3 nucleotides: TGTGCCTGGAGTGTCGGGGGGCCGGTGAACACTGAAGCTTTCTTT. This gives the protein CAWSVGGPVNTEAFF. The chain joins TRBV30 to TRBJ1-1; TRBD1 is a possible D gene (6 bases). V gave up 0 bases and J gave up 0 bases, with 11 bases separating them. CDR1 GTSNPN and CDR2 SVGIG come from the germline V gene (reference sequence). The CDR3 is 15 amino acids. The complete variable domain, with remaining parts taken from reference TRBV30 and TRBJ1-1, reads SQTIHQWPATLVQPVGSPLSLECTVEGTSNPNLYWYRQAAGRGLQLLFYSVGIGQISSEVPQNLSASRPQDRQFILSSKKLLLSDSGFYLCAWSVGGPVNTEAFFGQGTRLTVV.